This T cell receptor beta chain came from a study of T cells after yellow fever vaccination (dated by TCRdb to between 2018 and 2020). Notes on the research overall: Libraries from fractions with low cell numbers were prepared with the SMART-Seq v4 Ultra Low Input RNA kit. Bulk TCR alpha and beta repertoires were sequenced longitudinally to track T-cell clones before and after primary and booster YFV17D yellow fever vaccination. Two healthy male donors, one aged 18 to 30 and one aged 30 to 40 years, were included in the cohort. Bulk PBMC replicates and cell subsets were isolated from blood drawn at multiple timepoints before and after both primary and secondary immunization.

CDR1 and CDR2 are read off the germline V gene (reference sequence) as MNHNY and SVGAGI. The CDR3, cysteine through phenylalanine, is 13 amino acids long. Here the CDR3 DNA is all that survives: 39 bases in frame from base 1. Trimming at the junction amounts to 2 bases on V and 10 bases on J, and the germline ends lie 14 bases apart. Paper-wide results and their limitations: A small fraction of clonotypes showed up in both the CD4 and CD8 compartments, probably as a result of convergent recombination. FACS-sorted repertoires could contain abundant contaminating clonotypes from the bulk population, so computational filtering was required. The secondary T-cell response was weaker than the primary response but faster, peaking on day 5 instead of day 15. Because the study included only a couple of donors, the extent to which the findings can be generalized is limited. After the booster, most clones that had expanded after primary vaccination were detected again (around 96% of CD4 and 88% of CD8), suggesting broad maintenance of memory.

The treatment or condition label for this specimen denotes: live attenuated yellow fever vaccine strain. At each blood-draw timepoint, two biological replicates of bulk PBMCs were collected. A standard Ficoll-Paque protocol was used to isolate PBMCs from peripheral blood. TriZol was used to extract RNA from bulk PBMCs, CD4 and CD8 fractions, and dextramer-positive and dextramer-negative fractions. Only a few counts were recorded for this clonotype. Its antigen is unknown. One base away there is no much larger clone; base qualities are not given. TCR cDNA was synthesized by 5'RACE template switching, through which a universal primer site and unique molecular identifiers were introduced. Priming of cDNA synthesis was performed from both the TCR alpha and TCR beta constant segments. Library amplification involved two PCR steps, and the second step added sample barcodes and sequencing adapters. Sequencing of libraries was performed on Illumina HiSeq 2500 (2x100 bp) or NovaSeq (2x150 bp). In the original analysis: MIGEC was used to demultiplex reads and collapse the reads into UMI consensus sequences, and MiXCR was used for V(D)J alignment. Vaccine-responding clonotypes were defined with edgeR using replicate PBMC samples, requiring FDR below 0.01 and a log2 fold change above 5 up to day 15. Each bulk clonotype received a CD4 or CD8 identity based on whether the sequenced CD4 or CD8 repertoire contained that clonotype at higher abundance. TCRdb reworked the public reads: Q25 trimming with fastp, MiXCR clone assembly, productive beta chains retained. Each record represents a unique CDR3 protein, reported with the most common genes and DNA among its rows. TCRdb, rather than the study authors, made the V and J calls. The sample data list roughly 340,000 distinct CDR3 sequences, and 7.5% to 9% of these were observed just once. Approximately 19% of the sample goes to the ten largest clones.

The TCR originated in a young man who received the YFV17D yellow fever vaccine. Source: PBMCs, taken on the day of the first yellow fever vaccination. The V gene is TRBV6-6 and the J gene is TRBJ1-1, with TRBD1 perhaps the D gene, on 6 matching bases. The nucleotides are TGTGCCAGCAGTTACCGGGGGGAAGGGGGAGCTTTCTTT. Its protein product is CASSYRGEGGAFF.